One T cell receptor beta chain is described in this entry. This sample is part of a study of blood T cell repertoires in COVID-19. Measured with immunoSEQ multiplex PCR; TCRdb has only the in-frame clones, and not every one. The sample holds roughly 270,000 clones; roughly 87% are singletons and the top ten take just under 9.5%. The J segment lost 4 bases and the V segment lost 11 bases, leaving 14 bases of the junction unmatched. The germline gives CDR1 MNHEY, CDR2 SMNVEV (reference sequence). The CDR3 length is 16 residues. Material for sequencing was peripheral blood. The source is a man aged 18-30 years with active or convalescent COVID-19. The chain links TRBV27 to TRBJ1-6; 7 nucleotides match TRBD1. CDR3 coding DNA: TGTGCCTCCGGGATGGGGACAGCTAGTTATAATTCACCCCTCCACTTT. Translated: CASGMGTASYNSPLHF.